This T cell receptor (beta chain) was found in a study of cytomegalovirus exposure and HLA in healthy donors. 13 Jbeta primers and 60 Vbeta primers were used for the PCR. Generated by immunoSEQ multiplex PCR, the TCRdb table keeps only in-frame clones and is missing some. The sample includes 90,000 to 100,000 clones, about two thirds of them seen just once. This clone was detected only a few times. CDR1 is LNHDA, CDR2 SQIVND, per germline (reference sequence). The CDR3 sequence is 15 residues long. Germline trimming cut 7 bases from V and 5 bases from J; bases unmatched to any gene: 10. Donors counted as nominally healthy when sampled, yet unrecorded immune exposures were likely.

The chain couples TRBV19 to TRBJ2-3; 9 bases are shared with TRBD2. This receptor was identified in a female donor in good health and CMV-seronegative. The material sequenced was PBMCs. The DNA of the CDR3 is TGTGCCAGTACCGGCTGGCGGGGGGGCGGAGATACGCAGTATTTT. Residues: CASTGWRGGGDTQYF.